This T cell receptor beta chain was sequenced during a study of CD8 T cells in Susac syndrome. CD8+ and CD4+ T cells taken from blood had their TCR beta sequenced. The multiple sclerosis controls were treatment-naive patients with relapsing-remitting disease that was stable or active. Reverse transcription of about 0.45 to 1 ug RNA was performed with random hexamers. Multiplex immunoSEQ PCR targeted 54 Vbeta and 13 Jbeta TCR beta segments. Via MiXCR, TCRdb re-called the immunoSEQ multiplex PCR reads, giving one row per CDR3 protein. The table lists 77,000 or so distinct CDR3 sequences, approximately 95% of them singletons. The germline CDR1 and CDR2 sequences are LNHNV and YYDKDF (reference sequence). This CDR3 region has 17 residues. J was trimmed by 4 bases and V by 0 bases; bases with no gene match: 10.

This TCR derives from a human donor with multiple sclerosis. This chain uses TRBV15 with TRBJ2-3; 7 nucleotides agree with TRBD2. The sample was CD8+ T cells from PBMCs. The CDR3 DNA reads TGTGCCACCAGCAGAGATCCAGGGCGGGAGAGGGCAGATACGCAGTATTTT. As protein: CATSRDPGRERADTQYF.